This T cell receptor beta chain stems from a study of blood T cell repertoires in COVID-19. Germline V gives CDR1 WNHNN, CDR2 SYGVQD (reference sequence). V gave up 6 bases and J gave up 4 bases, with 18 bases separating them. CDR3 size: 15 residues. Clones were sequenced by immunoSEQ multiplex PCR, and TCRdb holds only the in-frame ones, with some missing. The profile shows about 71,000 clones, 65% to 80% of them singletons. This sequence originates from a woman of 80 years or more with active or convalescent COVID-19. The chain uses TRBV10-1 and TRBJ1-2; D possibly corresponds to TRBD1 (5 bases). The sequenced sample was peripheral blood. CDR3 sequence (DNA): TGCGCCAGCAGCCCCGGCAGGGAGGTTCCCTATGGCTACACCTTC. Amino acid sequence: CASSPGREVPYGYTF.